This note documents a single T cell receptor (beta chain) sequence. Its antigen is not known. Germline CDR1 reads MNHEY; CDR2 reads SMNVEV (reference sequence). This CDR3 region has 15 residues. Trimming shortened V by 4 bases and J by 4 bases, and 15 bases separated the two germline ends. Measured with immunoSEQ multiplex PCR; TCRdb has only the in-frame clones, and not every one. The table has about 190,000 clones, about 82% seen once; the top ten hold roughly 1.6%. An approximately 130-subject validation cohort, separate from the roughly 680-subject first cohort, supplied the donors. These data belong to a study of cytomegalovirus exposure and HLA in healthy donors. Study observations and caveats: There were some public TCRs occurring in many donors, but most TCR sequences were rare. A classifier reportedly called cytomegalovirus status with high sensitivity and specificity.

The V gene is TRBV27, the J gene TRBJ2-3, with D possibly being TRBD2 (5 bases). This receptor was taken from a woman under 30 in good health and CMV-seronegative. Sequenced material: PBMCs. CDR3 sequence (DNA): TGTGCCAGCAGTTGGACTCCCTCCAGAGCAGATACGCAGTATTTT. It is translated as CASSWTPSRADTQYF.